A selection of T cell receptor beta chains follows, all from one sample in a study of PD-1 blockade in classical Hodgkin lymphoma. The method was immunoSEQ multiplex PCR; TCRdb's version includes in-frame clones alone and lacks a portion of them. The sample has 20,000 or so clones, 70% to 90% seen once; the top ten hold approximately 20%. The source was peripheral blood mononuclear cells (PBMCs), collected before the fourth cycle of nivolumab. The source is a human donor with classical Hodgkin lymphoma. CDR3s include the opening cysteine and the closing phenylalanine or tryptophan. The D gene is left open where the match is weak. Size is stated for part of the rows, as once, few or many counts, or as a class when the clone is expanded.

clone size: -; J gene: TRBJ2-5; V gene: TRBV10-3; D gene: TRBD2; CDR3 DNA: TGTGCCATCAGTGAGTCTGGGACTAGGAACCAAGAGACCCAGTACTTC; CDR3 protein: CAISESGTRNQETQYF
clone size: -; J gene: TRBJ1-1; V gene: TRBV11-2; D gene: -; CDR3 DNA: TGTGCCAGCAGCCCCGAAGTGCGGGGGACGAAATATGAAGCTTTCTTT; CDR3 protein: CASSPEVRGTKYEAFF
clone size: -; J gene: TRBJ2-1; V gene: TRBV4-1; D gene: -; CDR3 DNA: TGCGCCAGCAGCCAAGAATCTAGCCTAAATGAGCAGTTCTTC; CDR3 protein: CASSQESSLNEQFF
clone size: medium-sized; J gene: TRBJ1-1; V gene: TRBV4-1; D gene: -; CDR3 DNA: TGCGCCAGCAGCCAAGAGTGGGCAGGGTATCCTATGAACACTGAAGCTTTCTTT; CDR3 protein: CASSQEWAGYPMNTEAFF
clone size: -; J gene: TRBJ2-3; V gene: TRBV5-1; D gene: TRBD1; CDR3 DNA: TGCGCCAGCAGCTTCCACAGGGGCCCAGATACGCAGTATTTT; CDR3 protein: CASSFHRGPDTQYF
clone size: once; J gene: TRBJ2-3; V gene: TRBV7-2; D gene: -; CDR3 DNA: TGTGCCAGCAGCCGAAACGTTGATACGCAGTATTTT; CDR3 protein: CASSRNVDTQYF
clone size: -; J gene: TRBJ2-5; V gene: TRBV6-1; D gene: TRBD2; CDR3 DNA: TGTGCCAGCAGTGAAGCGGGCGGGGGGGTCCAAGAGACCCAGTACTTC; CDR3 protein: CASSEAGGGVQETQYF
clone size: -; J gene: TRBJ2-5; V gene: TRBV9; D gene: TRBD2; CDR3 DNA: TGTGCCAGCAGCGTAGATACTAGCGGAGAGACCCAGTACTTC; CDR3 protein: CASSVDTSGETQYF
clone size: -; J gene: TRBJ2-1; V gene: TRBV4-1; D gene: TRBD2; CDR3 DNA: TGCGCCAGCAGCCCTAGGACTAGCGGGGGGGCTAGGGTCTATGAGCAGTTCTTC; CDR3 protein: CASSPRTSGGARVYEQFF
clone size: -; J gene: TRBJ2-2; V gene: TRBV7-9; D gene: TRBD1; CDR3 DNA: TGTGCCAGCAGCTTGAACCACAGGGGCGGGGAGCTGTTTTTT; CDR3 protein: CASSLNHRGGELFF
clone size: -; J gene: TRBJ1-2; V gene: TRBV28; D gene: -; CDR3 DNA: TGTGCCAGCAGTACAGGACGGTCTGGTGGCTACACCTTC; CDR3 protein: CASSTGRSGGYTF
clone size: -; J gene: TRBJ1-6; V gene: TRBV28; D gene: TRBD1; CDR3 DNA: TGTGCCAGCACCTTTCGGGACAGGGCCAATTCACCCCTCCACTTT; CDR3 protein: CASTFRDRANSPLHF
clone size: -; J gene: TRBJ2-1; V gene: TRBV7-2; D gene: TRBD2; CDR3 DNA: TGTGCCAGCAGCACGAGCGGGGGGAGCTCCTACAATGAGCAGTTCTTC; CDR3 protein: CASSTSGGSSYNEQFF
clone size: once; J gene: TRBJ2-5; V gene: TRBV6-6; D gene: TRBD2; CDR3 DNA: TGTGCCAGCAATAGACTAGCGGAAGAGACCCAGTACTTC; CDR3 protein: CASNRLAEETQYF
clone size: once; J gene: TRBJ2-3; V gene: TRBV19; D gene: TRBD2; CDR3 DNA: TGTGCCAGTAGCCCGACTAGCGGGGGACGCACAGATACGCAGTATTTT; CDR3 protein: CASSPTSGGRTDTQYF
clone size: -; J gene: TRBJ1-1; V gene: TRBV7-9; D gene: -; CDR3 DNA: TGTGCCAGCAGCTATGGCCGTATGGGCACTGAAGCTTTCTTT; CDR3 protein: CASSYGRMGTEAFF
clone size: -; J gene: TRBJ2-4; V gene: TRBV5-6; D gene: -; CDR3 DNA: TGTGCCAGCAGCTTCTTTTCGACTCTTTTCATTCAGTACTTC; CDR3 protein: CASSFFSTLFIQYF
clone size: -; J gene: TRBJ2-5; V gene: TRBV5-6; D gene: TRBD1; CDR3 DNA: TGTGCCAGCAGCCTGGGACAGGGGAGGTCAGAGACCCAGTACTTC; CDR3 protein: CASSLGQGRSETQYF
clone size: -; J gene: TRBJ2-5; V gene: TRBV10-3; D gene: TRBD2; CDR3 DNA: TGTGCCATCAGTGAACTAGCGGGAGGAGAAGGAGAGACCCAGTACTTC; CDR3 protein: CAISELAGGEGETQYF
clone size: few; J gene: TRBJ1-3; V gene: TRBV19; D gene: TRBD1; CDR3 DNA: TGTGCCACCCCACCGGCGACAGGGAAATTCTCTGGAAACACCATATATTTT; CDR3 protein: CATPPATGKFSGNTIYF
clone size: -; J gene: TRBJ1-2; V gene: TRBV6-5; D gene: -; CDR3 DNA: TGTGCCAGCAGTTACGACGGCAGGGGTGGCGATGGCTACACCTTC; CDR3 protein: CASSYDGRGGDGYTF
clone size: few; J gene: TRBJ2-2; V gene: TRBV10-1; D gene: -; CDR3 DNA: TGCGCCAGCAGTGAGTCTTACAGGAACACCGGGGAGCTGTTTTTT; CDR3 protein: CASSESYRNTGELFF
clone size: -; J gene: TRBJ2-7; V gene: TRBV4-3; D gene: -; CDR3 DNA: TGCGCCAGCAGCCCTGAAAGGGGTAGCCACGAGCAGTACTTC; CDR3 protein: CASSPERGSHEQYF
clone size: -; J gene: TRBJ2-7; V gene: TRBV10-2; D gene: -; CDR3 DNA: TGCGCCAGCAGTGAGGGTTATGGGGGCAGGCAGTACTTC; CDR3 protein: CASSEGYGGRQYF
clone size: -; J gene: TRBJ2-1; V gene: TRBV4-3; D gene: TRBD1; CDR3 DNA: TGCGCCAGCAGCGCGCGACAGGGGGCAGGCAATGAGCAGTTCTTC; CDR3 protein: CASSARQGAGNEQFF
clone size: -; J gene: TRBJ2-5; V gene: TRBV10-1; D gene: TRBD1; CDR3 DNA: TGCGCCAGCAGTGAGTTCCAGGGGGAGCAGTACTTC; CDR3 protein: CASSEFQGEQYF
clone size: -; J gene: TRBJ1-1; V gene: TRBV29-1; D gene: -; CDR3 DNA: TGCAGCGCCGCGCTCAATACAGGGCTTGAAGCTTTCTTT; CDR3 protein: CSAALNTGLEAFF
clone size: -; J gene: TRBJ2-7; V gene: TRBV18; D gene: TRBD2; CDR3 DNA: TGTGCCAGCTCACCACCCAGCGGGAGCTACGAGCAGTACTTC; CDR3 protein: CASSPPSGSYEQYF
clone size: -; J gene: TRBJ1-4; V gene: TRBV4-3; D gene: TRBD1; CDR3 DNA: TGCGCCAGCAGCCCCCAGGACCGGGACAGGGAAAAACTGTTTTTT; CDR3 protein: CASSPQDRDREKLFF
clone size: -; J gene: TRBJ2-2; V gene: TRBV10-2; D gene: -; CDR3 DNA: TGCGCCGCGACTCAGACCAGCACCGGGGAGCTGTTTTTT; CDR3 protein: CAATQTSTGELFF
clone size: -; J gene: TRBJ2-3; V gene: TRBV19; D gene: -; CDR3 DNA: TGTGCCAGTAGTAGCAGGGGCGTTTCCACAGATACGCAGTATTTT; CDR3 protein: CASSSRGVSTDTQYF
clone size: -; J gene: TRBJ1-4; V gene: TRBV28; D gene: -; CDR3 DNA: TGTGCCAGCAGTTCCGGGGGCGCGATAACTAATGAAAAACTGTTTTTT; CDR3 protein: CASSSGGAITNEKLFF
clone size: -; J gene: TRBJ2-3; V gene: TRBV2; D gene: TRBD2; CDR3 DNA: TGTGCCAGCAGTGATTACCTCGGACTAGTAGGCACAGATACGCAGTATTTT; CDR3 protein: CASSDYLGLVGTDTQYF
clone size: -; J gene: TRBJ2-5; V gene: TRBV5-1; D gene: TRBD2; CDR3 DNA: TGCGCCAGCAGCTTGAGAGCGGGAGTGAGTGAGACCCAGTACTTC; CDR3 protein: CASSLRAGVSETQYF
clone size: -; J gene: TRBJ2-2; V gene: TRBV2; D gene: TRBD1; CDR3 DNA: TGTGCCAGCAGTGTGGGTGGACAGGGAGGTGGGGAGCTGTTTTTT; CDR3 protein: CASSVGGQGGGELFF
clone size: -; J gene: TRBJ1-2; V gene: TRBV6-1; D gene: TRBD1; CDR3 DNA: TGTGCCAGCAGTGAGGGACAGTACAACCCTCACTATGGCTACACCTTC; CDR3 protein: CASSEGQYNPHYGYTF
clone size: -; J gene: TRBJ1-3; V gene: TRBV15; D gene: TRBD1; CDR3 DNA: TGTGCCACCAGCAGAGAGGGTAGAACAGGGGGTACTGGAAACACCATATATTTT; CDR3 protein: CATSREGRTGGTGNTIYF